The rows below give T cell receptor beta chains drawn from one sample of a study of shared clonotypes between healthy human individuals. Using immunoSEQ multiplex PCR, the repertoire was profiled, and TCRdb retains in-frame clones only, with some absent. The repertoire includes around 1.9 million clones, about 92% of them detected once, and around 1.7% sits in the top ten. The sample taken for sequencing was naive CD8+ T cells from PBMCs. These receptors came from a man between 18 and 35 years old in good health. Some clones in this sample may be carry-over from other donors' samples. The CDR3 runs from the conserved cysteine through the conserved F or W. D genes are given only for firm matches. Clone size is not always given. Where it is, it says once, few, many or a class for expanded clones.

d_call	cdr3_length	clone_size	v_call	j_call	cdr3_nt	cdr3_aa
TRBD2	19	NA	TRBV11-2	TRBJ2-1	TGTGCCAGCAGCCCAAATGGGGCACTAGCGGGAGGGAGTTGGAATGAGCAGTTCTTC	CASSPNGALAGGSWNEQFF
NA	14	NA	TRBV27	TRBJ1-1	TGTGCCAGCAGTTTATACGATCCGAACACTGAAGCTTTCTTT	CASSLYDPNTEAFF
TRBD1	15	NA	TRBV5-1	TRBJ1-1	TGCGCCAGCAGCTTGTTACAGGGGGGGAACACTGAAGCTTTCTTT	CASSLLQGGNTEAFF
NA	12	NA	TRBV25-1	TRBJ2-1	TGTGCCAGCAGTGACTATTACAATGAGCAGTTCTTC	CASSDYYNEQFF
TRBD2	16	NA	TRBV29-1	TRBJ2-2	TGCAGCGCCGCGGGACTAGCGGGATCGATCACCGGGGAGCTGTTTTTT	CSAAGLAGSITGELFF
NA	16	NA	TRBV27	TRBJ1-2	TGTGCCAGCAGTCCTCTACACTGGGCAGGCTCCTATGGCTACACCTTC	CASSPLHWAGSYGYTF
TRBD1	17	once	TRBV13	TRBJ2-1	TGTGCCAGCAGCTCCGTGGACAGGGGGCTAGGGTACAATGAGCAGTTCTTC	CASSSVDRGLGYNEQFF
TRBD1	15	NA	TRBV5-1	TRBJ2-1	TGCGCCAGCAGCTGGACAGGGGGCAGGGGCAATGAGCAGTTCTTC	CASSWTGGRGNEQFF
NA	15	NA	TRBV9	TRBJ1-2	TGTGCCAGCAGCGCCGGCAGCGGGGGTATCTATGGCTACACCTTC	CASSAGSGGIYGYTF
NA	15	NA	TRBV5-6	TRBJ1-2	TGTGCCAGCAGCTTGGTTGGGTACCGGAACTATGGCTACACCTTC	CASSLVGYRNYGYTF
TRBD1	16	NA	TRBV5-1	TRBJ2-3	TGCGCCAGCAGCCCACGGACAGGGGGTTGGACAGATACGCAGTATTTT	CASSPRTGGWTDTQYF
NA	16	NA	TRBV25-1	TRBJ2-3	TGTGCCAGCAGTGATACAGGGACCACTCGCACAGATACGCAGTATTTT	CASSDTGTTRTDTQYF
TRBD1	15	NA	TRBV6-1	TRBJ2-7	TGTGCCAGCAGGGCCTTGACAGGGCCTTACTACGAGCAGTACTTC	CASRALTGPYYEQYF
TRBD1	15	NA	TRBV27	TRBJ2-7	TGTGCCAGCAGTGTGACAGGGACGGGCTCCTACGAGCAGTACTTC	CASSVTGTGSYEQYF
NA	14	NA	TRBV4-1	TRBJ1-2	TGCGCCAGCAGCCTCTGGACAGCTTCCAATGGCTACACCTTC	CASSLWTASNGYTF